The 24 T cell receptor beta chains presented below share a single source sample, sequenced in a study of T-cell memory formation after mild COVID-19. TCRdb independently ran MiXCR on the 5' RACE reads; one entry per CDR3 protein. Of 410,000 or so distinct CDR3 sequences listed, 20% to 25% were seen once; the top ten hold roughly 13%. The sample consisted of PBMCs or a T cell subset sorted from them (not recorded which). These receptors all come from an adult woman who had mild COVID-19 (a few samples of this study predate the infection). Cell type and time point are not known.

This clonotype appeared a few times. J is TRBJ2-5 and V is TRBV9; 10 bases align to TRBD2. Trimming removed 2 bases from V and 3 bases from J; junction bases left unmatched: 4. CDR1 SGDLS and CDR2 YYNGEE come from the germline V gene. The CDR3 contains 15 residues. The CDR3 nucleotides read TGTGCCAGCAGCGTCGTCAGCGGGGGGGAAGAGACCCAGTACTTC. Its translation is CASSVVSGGEETQYF.

The rearrangement uses TRBV3-1 and TRBJ2-3, with D possibly TRBD2 on 7 matching bases. CDR3 length equals 15 residues. From germline, CDR1 is LGHDT and CDR2 YNNKEL (reference sequence). Trimming pared 3 bases from V and 0 bases from J, leaving 10 bases between. The CDR3 is CASSQRGPSTDTQYF. In DNA, the CDR3 is TGTGCCAGCAGCCAGCGGGGGCCCAGCACAGATACGCAGTATTTT.

There are a few counts of this clonotype. This chain links TRBV4-1 with TRBJ1-5; 7 bases are a match to TRBD1. Germline V lookup: CDR1 MGHRA, CDR2 YSYEKL. CDR3 size: 15 residues. J gave up 6 bases and V 2 bases, and 7 bases lay outside the gene matches. CDR3 amino acids: CASSQPGQRIQPQHF. CDR3 coding DNA: TGCGCCAGCAGCCAACCGGGACAGCGCATTCAGCCCCAGCATTTT.

The V gene is TRBV30, the J gene TRBJ1-1; D remains unclear. The ends were cut back, 0 bases at V and 8 bases at J, with 13 bases in the middle. CDR1 is GTSNPN and CDR2 is SVGIG in the germline V gene (reference sequence). The CDR3 is made up of 13 amino acids. The CDR3 nucleotides are TGTGCCTGGAGTGTTTGGGATCTGGGGGAAGCTTTCTTT. As protein: CAWSVWDLGEAFF.

This sequence joins TRBV9 and TRBJ2-5, with TRBD2 matching 8 bases. CDR3 length equals 15 residues. V shed 3 bases, J shed 7 bases, and the junction held 11 bases outside the gene matches. Germline assignment: CDR1 SGDLS and CDR2 YYNGEE. The CDR3 here is CASSGGEGLAGTQYF. The CDR3 coding sequence is TGTGCCAGCAGCGGAGGGGAAGGACTAGCCGGGACCCAGTACTTC.

This clonotype occurred a few times. This rearrangement joins TRBV12-3 or TRBV12-4 to TRBJ1-2; perhaps TRBD1 as D (5 bases). The CDR3 runs 12 residues. V was clipped by 6 bases and J by 7 bases, with 12 bases between them. Written as DNA, the CDR3 is TGTGCCAGCAGCTCGGGGGGACTTGGCTACACCTTC. Its translation is CASSSGGLGYTF.

The gene calls are TRBV5-1 and TRBJ2-2, with a tentative D call TRBD1 (6 bases). V gave up 4 bases and J gave up 4 bases, with 11 bases separating them. CDR1 and CDR2 from the germline V gene are SGHRS and YFSETQ. The CDR3 covers 14 residues. For the CDR3, the DNA is TGCGCCAGCAGCAGCAGGGGCACCACCGGGGAGCTGTTTTTT. Translated: CASSSRGTTGELFF.

The chain couples TRBV9 to TRBJ2-3; D uncertain. CDR1 and CDR2 (germline): SGDLS, YYNGEE. The V gene lost 3 bases and the J gene lost 4 bases, with 6 bases spanning the gap. The CDR3 has 12 residues. In DNA form, the CDR3 reads TGTGCCAGCAGCGATCCCGCAGATACGCAGTATTTT. It translates to CASSDPADTQYF.

V usage is TRBV20-1 and J usage is TRBJ2-4; maybe TRBD1 (6 bases). The CDR3 is 15 residues long. Germline values: CDR1 DFQATT, CDR2 SNEGSKA (reference sequence). The V end was cut by 1 base, the J end by 0 bases, with 10 bases between. In nucleotides, the CDR3 is TGCAGTGCTAGAGCAGGGGCCGGAGCCAAAAACATTCAGTACTTC. Translating gives CSARAGAGAKNIQYF.

In this sample, this clonotype turned up a few times. The gene calls are TRBV12-3 or TRBV12-4 and TRBJ1-1, with a possible D match to TRBD1 (5 bases). CDR3 length equals 15 residues. With 2 bases removed from V and 3 bases from J, the gap between germline ends came to 13 bases. CDR3 amino acids: CASSLQGSRHTEAFF. DNA of the CDR3: TGTGCCAGCAGTTTACAGGGCAGCCGCCACACTGAAGCTTTCTTT.

This clonotype was seen a handful of times. The rearrangement links TRBV5-1 to TRBJ1-1; no firm D call. Trimming removed 0 bases at V and 5 bases at J, with 11 bases between. The CDR3 runs 14 residues. Germline loops: CDR1 SGHRS, CDR2 YFSETQ. The CDR3 loop reads CASSLELQRTEAFF. CDR3 bases: TGCGCCAGCAGCTTGGAGTTGCAGAGGACTGAAGCTTTCTTT.

This clonotype came up a few times. V usage is TRBV12-3 or TRBV12-4 and J usage is TRBJ2-2; D gene unclear. This CDR3 comprises 16 residues. V lost 4 bases to trimming and J lost 1 base, with 13 bases between them. The CDR3 nucleotides read TGTGCCAGCAGTTCTAGACCACAGAGGAACACCGGGGAGCTGTTTTTT. Amino acids: CASSSRPQRNTGELFF.

This clonotype was detected many times. V usage is TRBV7-3 and J usage is TRBJ2-3; D is perhaps TRBD1 (6 bases). The CDR3 extends over 14 amino acids. With 5 bases removed from V and 0 bases from J, the gap between germline ends came to 9 bases. Germline loops: CDR1 SGHTA, CDR2 FQGTGA. The CDR3 DNA reads TGTGCCAGCAGCATACAGGGCAGCACAGATACGCAGTATTTT. It encodes CASSIQGSTDTQYF. Drawing the rest from reference TRBV7-3 and TRBJ2-3, the complete variable domain is GAGVSQTPSNKVTEKGKYVELRCDPISGHTALYWYRQSLGQGPEFLIYFQGTGAADDSGLPNDRFFAVRPEGSVSTLKIQRTERGDSAVYLCASSIQGSTDTQYFGPGTRLTVL.

The chain has TRBV9 and TRBJ2-5; TRBD1 might be the D (6 bases). V lost 4 bases and J 5 bases, leaving 21 bases between the germline ends. Germline V gene data show CDR1 as SGDLS and CDR2 as YYNGEE. The CDR3 has 16 amino acids. CDR3 sequence: CASSSSGTRGLETQYF. In nucleotides, the CDR3 is TGTGCCAGCAGCTCATCCGGGACACGGGGTTTGGAGACCCAGTACTTC.

Here the CDR3 DNA reads TGTGCCAAGCTTGGGGGGCGTACAGATACGCAGTATTTT. Amino acid sequence: CAKLGGRTDTQYF. V usage is TRBV7-8 and J usage is TRBJ2-3; the D call may be TRBD1 or TRBD2 (6 bases each). Germline V gene sequence: CDR1 SGHVS, CDR2 FQNEAQ. Trimming stripped 10 bases from V and 3 bases from J, with 14 bases between. The CDR3 contains 13 residues.

The chain couples TRBV19 to TRBJ2-5, with 12 positions matching TRBD1. Germline CDR1 is LNHDA and CDR2 is SQIVND (reference sequence). The CDR3 contains 16 residues. J was trimmed by 3 bases and V by 4 bases; bases with no gene match: 6. This chain's CDR3 is CASSTKGTGGKETQYF. CDR3 nucleotide sequence: TGTGCCAGTAGTACGAAAGGGACAGGGGGCAAAGAGACCCAGTACTTC.

This clonotype has only one observation. The chain carries TRBV12-3 or TRBV12-4 and TRBJ2-3; 7 positions match TRBD2. The CDR3 is made up of 14 amino acids. With V trimmed by 2 bases and J by 4 bases, 3 bases remained unmatched. The CDR3 DNA reads TGTGCCAGCAGTTTAAGCGGGGTCGCAGATACGCAGTATTTT. Protein product: CASSLSGVADTQYF.

J is TRBJ2-1 and V is TRBV10-3; D is ambiguous. The V end was cut by 2 bases, the J end by 5 bases, with 13 bases between. Looked up from germline, CDR1 is ENHRY and CDR2 is SYGVKD. The CDR3 consists of 15 residues. CDR3 loop: CAISENLGRDNEQFF. In nucleotides, the CDR3 is TGTGCCATCAGTGAGAATCTGGGTAGGGACAATGAGCAGTTCTTC.

This clonotype has more than one count but fewer than ten. The chain links TRBV7-6 to TRBJ2-7, with a possible D match to TRBD1 (5 bases). V was trimmed by 0 bases and J by 3 bases, leaving 6 bases between them. Germline CDR1 reads SGHVS; CDR2 reads FNYEAQ. This CDR3 is built from 13 residues. The CDR3 DNA reads as TGTGCCAGCAGCTTAGCGACAGACTACGAGCAGTACTTC. Translated, it gives CASSLATDYEQYF.

V and J are TRBV12-1 and TRBJ1-2; the D call TRBD1 from the table was never checked on the DNA. TRBV12-1 is a documented pseudogene. The CDR3 contains 15 residues. CDR3 sequence: CASSTGQGTNYGYTF. The CDR3 DNA is TGTGCCAGCAGCACTGGACAGGGAACTAACTATGGCTACACCTTC.

This clonotype was picked up a small number of times. CDR3: CASSVPGAEQYF. The CDR3 DNA sequence: TGTGCCAGCAGCGTTCCGGGGGCCGAGCAGTACTTC. The rearrangement joins TRBV9 to TRBJ2-7; D possibly matches TRBD1 or TRBD2 (6 bases each). The CDR3 has 12 residues. Germline CDR1 and CDR2: SGDLS and YYNGEE. V lost 2 bases and J 6 bases, leaving 9 bases between the germline ends. The full variable domain, rest sourced from reference TRBV9 and TRBJ2-7, is DSGVTQTPKHLITATGQRVTLRCSPRSGDLSVYWYQQSLDQGLQFLIQYYNGEERAKGNILERFSAQQFPDLHSELNLSSLELGDSALYFCASSVPGAEQYFGPGTRLTVT.

The V gene is TRBV5-1, the J gene TRBJ2-7; D call uncertain. Germline assignment: CDR1 SGHRS and CDR2 YFSETQ. The CDR3 runs 14 residues. V was pared by 0 bases and J by 2 bases, with 9 bases between. In DNA form, the CDR3 reads TGCGCCAGCAGCTTGGAAAGCAGAGCCTACGAGCAGTACTTC. Protein sequence: CASSLESRAYEQYF. Full variable domain (outside the CDR3, taken from reference TRBV5-1 and TRBJ2-7): KAGVTQTPRYLIKTRGQQVTLSCSPISGHRSVSWYQQTPGQGLQFLFEYFSETQRNKGNFPGRFSGRQFSNSRSEMNVSTLELGDSALYLCASSLESRAYEQYFGPGTRLTVT.

This clonotype was seen a handful of times. The genes are TRBV24-1 and TRBJ2-2; the D gene is possibly TRBD2 (5 bases). The CDR3 totals 18 residues. Germline V lookup: CDR1 KGHDR, CDR2 SFDVKD. Trimming shortened V by 2 bases and J by 5 bases, and 20 bases separated the two germline ends. The CDR3, as DNA: TGTGCCACCAGTGATTATAGTGAGGCAGCCCGAGGGACCGGGGAGCTGTTTTTT. Encoded protein: CATSDYSEAARGTGELFF.

The chain uses TRBV20-1 and TRBJ2-7, with D maybe TRBD1 (6 bases). The germline V gene encodes CDR1 DFQATT and CDR2 SNEGSKA (reference sequence). Trimming stripped 5 bases from V and 2 bases from J, with 13 bases between. This CDR3 has 13 amino acids. The CDR3 loop is CSAPRQGTYEQYF. The CDR3 DNA sequence: TGCAGTGCTCCCCGCCAGGGGACCTACGAGCAGTACTTC.